The 28 T cell receptor beta chains below come from one sample, sequenced in a study of cytomegalovirus exposure and HLA in healthy donors. Primers for the PCR totalled 60 Vbeta and 13 Jbeta. Profiled with immunoSEQ multiplex PCR; TCRdb holds only in-frame clones, not every one. The sample lists 120,000 or so clones, around 81% seen once, with about 1.2% in the top ten. Sequencing used PBMCs. These receptors were taken from a female donor in good health and CMV-seronegative.

This clone showed up just once. The V gene is TRBV28, the J gene TRBJ2-1; TRBD1 agrees at 8 bases. Per the germline V gene, CDR1 is MDHEN and CDR2 is SYDVKM. V gave up 4 bases and J gave up 8 bases; unmatched junction bases: 10. The CDR3 runs to 15 residues. Written as DNA, the CDR3 is TGTGCCAGCAGTTCACCCGGGACAGGTTTGTATGAGCAGTTCTTC. It codes for CASSSPGTGLYEQFF.

The rearrangement links TRBV28 to TRBJ2-1; 11 positions agree with TRBD2. J was trimmed by 4 bases and V by 2 bases; bases with no gene match: 7. Germline assignment: CDR1 MDHEN and CDR2 SYDVKM. The CDR3 runs to 17 residues. As DNA, the CDR3 is TGTGCCAGCAGTTTACTTAGCGGGAGGGATACTTACAATGAGCAGTTCTTC. Protein: CASSLLSGRDTYNEQFF. Using reference TRBV28 and TRBJ2-1 for the parts outside the CDR3, the full variable domain is DVKVTQSSRYLVKRTGEKVFLECVQDMDHENMFWYRQDPGLGLRLIYFSYDVKMKEKGDIPEGYSVSREKKERFSLILESASTNQTSMYLCASSLLSGRDTYNEQFFGPGTRLTVL.

This chain connects TRBV4-2 to TRBJ1-2, with 8 bases identical to TRBD1. The J segment lost 5 bases and the V segment lost 0 bases, leaving 5 bases of the junction unmatched. The germline V gene has CDR1 LGHNA and CDR2 YNFKEQ. This CDR3 spans 15 amino acids. This CDR3 reads CASSQEMGQEYGYTF. DNA for the CDR3: TGTGCCAGCAGCCAAGAGATGGGACAGGAGTATGGCTACACCTTC.

The V call is TRBV5-1, the J call TRBJ2-1; D uncertain. Deletions cut 0 bases from V and 5 bases from J, with 3 bases between. Germline V gene data show CDR1 as SGHRS and CDR2 as YFSETQ. This CDR3 is built from 12 residues. The CDR3 coding sequence is TGCGCCAGCAGCTTGGCAAACAATGAGCAGTTCTTC. It translates to CASSLANNEQFF.

The chain carries TRBV2 and TRBJ2-7; the match to TRBD2 covers 15 bases. CDR1 SNHLY and CDR2 FYNNEI come from the germline V gene. V lost 6 bases, J lost 3 bases, and 9 bases stayed unmatched. There are 17 residues in the CDR3. The CDR3 nucleotides are TGTGCCAGCAGGGGGGGACTAGCGGGGGGCACCTTCTACGAGCAGTACTTC. Amino acids: CASRGGLAGGTFYEQYF.

This clone has just a few counts. The chain couples TRBV11-3 to TRBJ2-2, with TRBD1 as a possible D gene (6 bases). CDR1 and CDR2 (germline): SGHNT, YENEEA. The CDR3 contains 14 residues. Trimming took off 0 bases at V and 6 bases at J, with 8 bases between the two ends. The CDR3 here is CASSLEAGAGELFF. In DNA, the CDR3 is TGTGCCAGCAGCTTAGAAGCAGGGGCCGGGGAGCTGTTTTTT. The complete variable domain, with remaining parts taken from reference TRBV11-3 and TRBJ2-2, reads EAGVVQSPRYKIIEKKQPVAFWCNPISGHNTLYWYLQNLGQGPELLIRYENEEAVDDSQLPKDRFSAERLKGVDSTLKIQPAELGDSAVYLCASSLEAGAGELFFGEGSRLTVL.

Notes on this clone: Other nucleotide sequences from this sample produce the same CDR3. The V and J genes are TRBV7-9 and TRBJ2-7; a possible D gene is TRBD1 (6 bases). V gave up 5 bases and J gave up 5 bases, with 13 bases separating them. CDR3 length: 13 residues. Germline CDR1 is SEHNR and CDR2 is FQNEAQ (reference sequence). CDR3 protein: CASSLTRDNEQYF. CDR3 bases: TGTGCCAGCAGCCTAACCCGGGACAACGAGCAGTACTTC.

The rearrangement links TRBV6-4 to TRBJ2-2; weak D call: TRBD2 (6 bases). CDR3 length equals 13 residues. Germline V gene data show CDR1 as MRHNA and CDR2 as SNTAGT. The V end was cut by 6 bases, the J end by 5 bases, with 10 bases between. The CDR3 is CASSDGSTGELFF. As DNA, the CDR3 is TGTGCCAGCAGCGACGGGAGTACCGGGGAGCTGTTTTTT.

This chain links TRBV28 with TRBJ1-1; D call uncertain. This CDR3 region has 13 residues. V was trimmed by 3 bases and J by 0 bases, leaving 5 bases between them. Germline V gene lookup returns CDR1 MDHEN and CDR2 SYDVKM. The CDR3: CASSLSVNTEAFF. CDR3 DNA sequence: TGTGCCAGCAGTTTGTCCGTGAACACTGAAGCTTTCTTT.

This chain uses TRBV4-1 with TRBJ2-7, with D possibly being TRBD2 (6 bases). The CDR3 is made up of 14 amino acids. Looked up from germline, CDR1 is MGHRA and CDR2 is YSYEKL. V dropped 0 bases and J dropped 5 bases, with 11 bases sitting between them. Written as DNA, the CDR3 is TGCGCCAGCAGCCAAGACCAGCGGAGGGACGAGCAGTACTTC. Translation gives CASSQDQRRDEQYF.

The CDR3 nucleotides read TGTGCCAGTATCCGGACAGGGAGGTCCACTGAAGCTTTCTTT. It translates to CASIRTGRSTEAFF. The chain has TRBV19 and TRBJ1-1, with TRBD1 matching over 8 bases. J lost 4 bases, V lost 7 bases, and 8 bases had no gene match. The length of the CDR3 is 14 residues. CDR1 is LNHDA, CDR2 SQIVND, per germline (reference sequence).

As DNA, the CDR3 is TGTGCCAGCAGCTTTACTAGCGGGCTTGTCTCCTACGAGCAGTACTTC. It is translated as CASSFTSGLVSYEQYF. The chain links TRBV7-2 to TRBJ2-7, with 9 bases fitting TRBD2. This CDR3 region has 16 residues. CDR1 and CDR2 from the germline V gene are SGHTA and FQGNSA. V gave up 3 bases and J gave up 0 bases; unmatched junction bases: 6.

The rearrangement links TRBV20-1 to TRBJ2-1; unclear D gene. In germline, CDR1 is DFQATT, CDR2 SNEGSKA (reference sequence). This CDR3 is 9 amino acids long. Trimming took 6 bases from V and 9 from J, leaving 6 bases between them. Here the CDR3 reads CSANPEQFF. In nucleotides, the CDR3 is TGCAGTGCCAATCCTGAGCAGTTCTTC.

This rearrangement joins TRBV19 to TRBJ1-1; 10 bases agree with TRBD1. V shed 3 bases and J 6 bases; nucleotides not matched to a gene: 1. The CDR3 has 13 amino acids. Looked up from germline, CDR1 is LNHDA and CDR2 is SQIVND (reference sequence). CDR3 loop: CASSIGTGAEAFF. CDR3 in DNA: TGTGCCAGTAGTATTGGGACAGGGGCTGAAGCTTTCTTT. Filled out from reference TRBV19 and TRBJ1-1, the complete variable domain reads DGGITQSPKYLFRKEGQNVTLSCEQNLNHDAMYWYRQDPGQGLRLIYYSQIVNDFQKGDIAEGYSVSREKKESFPLTVTSAQKNPTAFYLCASSIGTGAEAFFGQGTRLTVV.

CDR3 protein: CASSLSGVLGETQYF. CDR3 sequence (DNA): TGTGCCAGCAGCTTATCAGGGGTTCTCGGAGAGACCCAGTACTTC. The chain uses TRBV7-3 and TRBJ2-5, with D possibly TRBD1 on 6 matching bases. The CDR3 consists of 15 residues. Trimming left V 2 bases short and J 4 bases short, with 14 bases between. From germline, CDR1 is SGHTA and CDR2 FQGTGA. The variable domain in full, with the rest retrieved from reference TRBV7-3 and TRBJ2-5, is GAGVSQTPSNKVTEKGKYVELRCDPISGHTALYWYRQSLGQGPEFLIYFQGTGAADDSGLPNDRFFAVRPEGSVSTLKIQRTERGDSAVYLCASSLSGVLGETQYFGPGTRLLVL.

In this sample, this clone turned up a few times. The J gene is TRBJ2-7, the V gene TRBV27; D unclear. Trimming left V 7 bases short and J 3 bases short, with 10 bases between. Looked up from germline, CDR1 is MNHEY and CDR2 is SMNVEV (reference sequence). CDR3 length equals 12 residues. CDR3 sequence reads: CASTDKDYEQYF. The CDR3 DNA reads TGTGCCAGCACAGACAAAGACTACGAGCAGTACTTC.

The V call is TRBV28, the J call TRBJ2-7; perhaps TRBD2 as D (6 bases). This CDR3 spans 15 amino acids. Deletions cut 8 bases from V and 1 base from J, with 18 bases between. CDR1 and CDR2 (germline): MDHEN, SYDVKM. The CDR3 region has the DNA TGTGCCAGCTGCGAAGGAGGGGTCCTATCCTACGAGCAGTACTTC. It codes for CASCEGGVLSYEQYF. Supplemented by reference TRBV28 and TRBJ2-7, the full variable domain reads DVKVTQSSRYLVKRTGEKVFLECVQDMDHENMFWYRQDPGLGLRLIYFSYDVKMKEKGDIPEGYSVSREKKERFSLILESASTNQTSMYLCASCEGGVLSYEQYFGPGTRLTVT.

The chain recombines TRBV7-9 with TRBJ1-4, with D possibly TRBD1 on 5 matching bases. The CDR3 length is 14 residues. CDR1 and CDR2 from the germline V gene are SEHNR and FQNEAQ (reference sequence). Trimming shortened V by 5 bases and J by 7 bases, and 14 bases separated the two germline ends. The DNA for the CDR3 is TGTGCCAGCAGCGCCGACAGTTCCGGTGAAAAACTGTTTTTT. Protein sequence: CASSADSSGEKLFF.

CDR3 protein: CASSPPGQPYEQYF. As DNA, the CDR3 is TGCGCCAGCAGTCCCCCAGGACAACCTTACGAGCAGTACTTC. The rearrangement links TRBV10-1 to TRBJ2-7, with D possibly TRBD1 on 5 matching bases. There are 14 residues in the CDR3. The germline gives CDR1 WNHNN, CDR2 SYGVQD (reference sequence). Between the trimmed V and J ends, which lost 5 bases and 4 bases, there was a span of 15 bases.

This clone was seen a few times. The chain links TRBV2 to TRBJ2-5; 10 bases match TRBD2. This CDR3 is 14 amino acids long. The germline gives CDR1 SNHLY, CDR2 FYNNEI. Trimming at V came to 5 bases and at J to 7 bases, leaving 7 bases not matched to a gene. The CDR3 here is CASSSGGGTATQYF. CDR3 in DNA: TGTGCCAGCAGTAGCGGGGGGGGAACCGCGACCCAGTACTTC.

This clone was seen once. The V and J genes are TRBV27 and TRBJ2-5; 8 bases fit TRBD2. The junction had 5 bases not matched to a gene; V was cut back by 6 bases and J by 5 bases. Germline CDR1 MNHEY, CDR2 SMNVEV (reference sequence). The length of the CDR3 is 13 residues. The CDR3 here is CASSIRGGETQYF. The CDR3, as DNA: TGTGCCAGCAGCATCCGGGGGGGCGAGACCCAGTACTTC.

V and J are TRBV6-1 and TRBJ2-7, with D perhaps TRBD2 (5 bases). From germline, CDR1 is MNHNS and CDR2 SASEGT. The CDR3 length is 13 residues. Trimming shortened V by 6 bases and J by 3 bases, and 12 bases separated the two germline ends. In DNA form, the CDR3 reads TGTGCCAGCAGGGCCCCCCGGGGCTACGAGCAGTACTTC. It yields the protein CASRAPRGYEQYF.

The rearrangement uses TRBV10-3 and TRBJ1-3; D gene ambiguous. CDR1 and CDR2 from the germline V gene are ENHRY and SYGVKD. This CDR3 has 16 amino acids. With 0 bases removed from V and 4 bases from J, the gap between germline ends came to 13 bases. The CDR3 sequence is CAISESGGSGGNTIYF. CDR3 nucleotide sequence: TGTGCCATCAGTGAGTCGGGAGGGAGCGGCGGAAACACCATATATTTT.

The chain joins TRBV2 to TRBJ2-1, with TRBD1 matching 7 bases. This CDR3 spans 17 amino acids. Germline CDR1 is SNHLY and CDR2 is FYNNEI. V lost 5 bases to trimming and J lost 8 bases; unmatched junction nucleotides: 18. DNA for the CDR3: TGTGCCAGCAGTAAAAGGGGGCCAGGCTCAATAGGGGATGAGCAGTTCTTC. It specifies CASSKRGPGSIGDEQFF.

This chain connects TRBV19 to TRBJ1-1, with 7 positions matching TRBD1. The junction had 12 bases not matched to a gene; V was cut back by 0 bases and J by 5 bases. The CDR3 runs to 17 residues. Germline V gives CDR1 LNHDA, CDR2 SQIVND (reference sequence). The CDR3 DNA reads TGTGCCAGTAGTATAGATCCATGGAGGGGGCGGTGGACTGAAGCTTTCTTT. Its translation is CASSIDPWRGRWTEAFF.

This chain connects TRBV6-1 to TRBJ2-2, with TRBD1 matching over 10 bases. Germline V gene lookup returns CDR1 MNHNS and CDR2 SASEGT. The CDR3 totals 15 residues. Losses at the gene ends were 6 bases for V and 6 bases for J; bases not matched to a gene: 7. The CDR3 nucleotides are TGTGCCAGCAGACCCGACAGGGGGCGCGCCGGGGAGCTGTTTTTT. Amino acids: CASRPDRGRAGELFF.

The CDR3 here is CAGGGPTDTQYF. The CDR3 DNA is TGTGCCGGGGGGGGGCCCACAGATACGCAGTATTTT. J is TRBJ2-3 and V is TRBV7-9; weak D call: TRBD2 (7 bases). CDR3 length: 12 residues. Trimming took 11 bases from V and 2 from J, leaving 11 bases between them. Germline CDR1 SEHNR, CDR2 FQNEAQ (reference sequence).

The V gene is TRBV5-6, the J gene TRBJ2-7; 7 positions match TRBD1. CDR3 length: 13 amino acids. V was pared by 1 base and J by 6 bases, with 4 bases of the junction left unmatched. Looked up from germline, CDR1 is SGHDT and CDR2 is YYEEEE. The CDR3 DNA is TGTGCCAGCAGCTTGTTCGGGACAGCCGAGCAGTACTTC. Translating gives CASSLFGTAEQYF.